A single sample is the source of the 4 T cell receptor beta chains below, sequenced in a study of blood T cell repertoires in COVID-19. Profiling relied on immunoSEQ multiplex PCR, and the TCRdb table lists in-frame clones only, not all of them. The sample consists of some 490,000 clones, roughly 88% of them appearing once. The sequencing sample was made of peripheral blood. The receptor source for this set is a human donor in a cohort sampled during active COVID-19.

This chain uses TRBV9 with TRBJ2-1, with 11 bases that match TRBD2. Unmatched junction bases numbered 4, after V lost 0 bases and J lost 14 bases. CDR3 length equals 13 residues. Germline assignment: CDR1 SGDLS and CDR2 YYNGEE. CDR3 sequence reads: CASSVDIAGGEFF. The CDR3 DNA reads TGTGCCAGCAGCGTAGATATAGCGGGAGGGGAGTTCTTC.

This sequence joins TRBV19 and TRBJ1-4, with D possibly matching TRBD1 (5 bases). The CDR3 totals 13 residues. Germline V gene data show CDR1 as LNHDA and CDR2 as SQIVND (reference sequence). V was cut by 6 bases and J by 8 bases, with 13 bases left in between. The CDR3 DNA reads TGTGCCAGTAGCCCCAGGGAGGGCGAAAAACTGTTTTTT. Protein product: CASSPREGEKLFF.

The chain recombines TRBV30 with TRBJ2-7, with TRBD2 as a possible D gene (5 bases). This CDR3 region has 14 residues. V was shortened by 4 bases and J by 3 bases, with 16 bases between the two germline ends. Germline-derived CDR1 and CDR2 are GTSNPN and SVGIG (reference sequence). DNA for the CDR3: TGTGCCTGGAACCCGGGGTCCGGGCTCTACGAGCAGTACTTC. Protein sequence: CAWNPGSGLYEQYF.

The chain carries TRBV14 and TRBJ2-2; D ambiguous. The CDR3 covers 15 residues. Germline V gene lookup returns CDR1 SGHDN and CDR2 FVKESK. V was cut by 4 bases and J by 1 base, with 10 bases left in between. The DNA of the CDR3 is TGTGCCAGCAGCCTGGCTCGATTGAACACCGGGGAGCTGTTTTTT. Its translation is CASSLARLNTGELFF.